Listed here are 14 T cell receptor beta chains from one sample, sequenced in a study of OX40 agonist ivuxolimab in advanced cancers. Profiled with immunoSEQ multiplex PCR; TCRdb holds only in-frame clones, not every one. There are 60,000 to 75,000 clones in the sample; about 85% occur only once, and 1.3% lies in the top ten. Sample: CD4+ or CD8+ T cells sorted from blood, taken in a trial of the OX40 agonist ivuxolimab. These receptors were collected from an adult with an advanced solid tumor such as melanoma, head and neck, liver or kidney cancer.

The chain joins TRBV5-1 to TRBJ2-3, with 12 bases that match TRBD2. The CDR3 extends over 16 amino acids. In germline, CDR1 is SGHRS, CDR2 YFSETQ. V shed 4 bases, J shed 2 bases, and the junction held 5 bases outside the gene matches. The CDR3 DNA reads TGCGCCAGCAGCCCCGGGACTAGCGGGCTCACAGATACGCAGTATTTT. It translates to CASSPGTSGLTDTQYF.

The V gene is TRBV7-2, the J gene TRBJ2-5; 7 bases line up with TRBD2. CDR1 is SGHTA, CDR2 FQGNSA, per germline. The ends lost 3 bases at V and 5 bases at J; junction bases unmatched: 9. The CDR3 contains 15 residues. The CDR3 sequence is CASSFGGLVSETQYF. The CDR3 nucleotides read TGTGCCAGCAGCTTTGGCGGACTAGTAAGTGAGACCCAGTACTTC.

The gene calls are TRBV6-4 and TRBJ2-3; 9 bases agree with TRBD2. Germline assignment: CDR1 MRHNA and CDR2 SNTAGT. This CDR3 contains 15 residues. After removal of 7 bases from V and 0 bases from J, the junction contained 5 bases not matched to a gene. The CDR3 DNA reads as TGTGCCAGCATTAGTCTAGCGGGAAGCACAGATACGCAGTATTTT. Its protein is CASISLAGSTDTQYF.

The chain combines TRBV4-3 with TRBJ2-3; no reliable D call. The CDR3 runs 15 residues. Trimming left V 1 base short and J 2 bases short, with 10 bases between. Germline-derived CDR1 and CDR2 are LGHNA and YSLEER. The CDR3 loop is CASSQGRPTTDTQYF. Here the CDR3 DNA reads TGCGCCAGCAGCCAAGGCCGGCCCACCACAGATACGCAGTATTTT.

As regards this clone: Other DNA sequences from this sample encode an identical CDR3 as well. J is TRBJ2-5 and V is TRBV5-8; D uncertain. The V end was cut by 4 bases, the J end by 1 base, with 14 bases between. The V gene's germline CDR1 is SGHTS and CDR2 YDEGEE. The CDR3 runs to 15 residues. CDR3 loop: CASSPLFRTQETQYF. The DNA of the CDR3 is TGTGCCAGCAGCCCTTTGTTCCGGACCCAAGAGACCCAGTACTTC.

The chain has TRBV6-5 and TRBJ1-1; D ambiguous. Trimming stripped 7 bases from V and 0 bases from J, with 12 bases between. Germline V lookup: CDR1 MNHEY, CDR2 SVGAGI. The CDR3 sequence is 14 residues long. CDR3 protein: CASTLSGMNTEAFF. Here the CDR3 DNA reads TGTGCCAGCACCCTCTCGGGAATGAACACTGAAGCTTTCTTT.

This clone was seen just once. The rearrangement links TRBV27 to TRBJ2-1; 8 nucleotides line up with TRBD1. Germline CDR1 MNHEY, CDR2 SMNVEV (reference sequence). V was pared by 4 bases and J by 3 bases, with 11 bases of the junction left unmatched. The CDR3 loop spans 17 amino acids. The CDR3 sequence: CASSSDSRGTGYNEQFF. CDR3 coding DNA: TGTGCCAGCAGTTCTGACTCCCGAGGGACAGGCTACAATGAGCAGTTCTTC.

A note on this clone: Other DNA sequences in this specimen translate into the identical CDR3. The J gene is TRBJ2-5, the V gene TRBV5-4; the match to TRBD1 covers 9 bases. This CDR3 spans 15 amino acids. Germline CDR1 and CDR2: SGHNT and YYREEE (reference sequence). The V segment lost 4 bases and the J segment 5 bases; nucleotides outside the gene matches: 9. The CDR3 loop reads CASSKQGAGLETQYF. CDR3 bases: TGTGCCAGCAGCAAACAGGGGGCAGGCTTGGAGACCCAGTACTTC.

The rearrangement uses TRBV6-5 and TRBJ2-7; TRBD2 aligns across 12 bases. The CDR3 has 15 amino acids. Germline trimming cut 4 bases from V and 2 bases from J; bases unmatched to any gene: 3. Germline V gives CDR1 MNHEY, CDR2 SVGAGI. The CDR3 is CASSSRLAGAYEQYF. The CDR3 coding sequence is TGTGCCAGCAGTTCCAGACTAGCGGGGGCCTACGAGCAGTACTTC.

CDR3 DNA sequence: TGTGCCAGCAGCGTAGAAGGGATGGGCTACACCTTC. Protein sequence: CASSVEGMGYTF. The V call is TRBV9, the J call TRBJ1-2; D gene uncertain. V gave up 0 bases and J gave up 8 bases, with 8 bases separating them. The CDR3 is made up of 12 amino acids. The germline CDR1 and CDR2 sequences are SGDLS and YYNGEE.

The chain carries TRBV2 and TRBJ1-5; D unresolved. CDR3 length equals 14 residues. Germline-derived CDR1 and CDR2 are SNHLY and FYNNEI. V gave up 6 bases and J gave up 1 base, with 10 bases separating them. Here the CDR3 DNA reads TGTGCCAGCAGGGCAGACACCAGCAATCAGCCCCAGCATTTT. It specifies CASRADTSNQPQHF.

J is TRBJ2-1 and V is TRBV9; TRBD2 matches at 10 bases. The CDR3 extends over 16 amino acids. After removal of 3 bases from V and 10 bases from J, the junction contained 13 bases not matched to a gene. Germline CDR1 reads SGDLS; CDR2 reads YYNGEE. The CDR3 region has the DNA TGTGCCAGCAGCGCCGTATTCAGCGGGAGGGAGCACGAGCAGTTCTTC. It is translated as CASSAVFSGREHEQFF. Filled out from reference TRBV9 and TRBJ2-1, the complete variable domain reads DSGVTQTPKHLITATGQRVTLRCSPRSGDLSVYWYQQSLDQGLQFLIQYYNGEERAKGNILERFSAQQFPDLHSELNLSSLELGDSALYFCASSAVFSGREHEQFFGPGTRLTVL.

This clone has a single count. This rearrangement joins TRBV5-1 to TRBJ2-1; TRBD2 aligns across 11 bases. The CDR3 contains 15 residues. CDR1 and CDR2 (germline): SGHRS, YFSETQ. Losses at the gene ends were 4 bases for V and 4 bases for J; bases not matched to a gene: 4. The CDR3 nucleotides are TGCGCCAGCAGCCTGACTAGCGGGGCTTACAATGAGCAGTTCTTC. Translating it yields CASSLTSGAYNEQFF.

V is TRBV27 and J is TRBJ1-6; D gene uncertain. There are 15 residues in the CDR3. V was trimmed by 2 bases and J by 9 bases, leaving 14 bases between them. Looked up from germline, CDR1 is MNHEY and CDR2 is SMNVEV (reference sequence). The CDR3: CASSLRTGRVSPLHF. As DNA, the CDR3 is TGTGCCAGCAGTTTAAGAACGGGGAGGGTTTCACCCCTCCACTTT.